The present TCR beta chain was sequenced within a study of T cells in localized non-small cell lung cancer. The table lists this clone with a count of one. The antigen is unknown. V gave up 0 bases and J gave up 2 bases, with 11 bases separating them. This CDR3 has 15 residues. CDR1 is ENHRY and CDR2 is SYGVKD in the germline V gene. Repertoires were generated with immunoSEQ multiplex PCR, while TCRdb's copy carries only in-frame clones and drops some. The sample records around 140,000 clones, about 90% being singletons. General study findings and limits: Adjacent lung had a median approximately 57 of the 100 largest tumor clones.

This sequence joins TRBV10-3 and TRBJ2-7, with D hard to call. This TCR derives from a female donor over 55 with stage I lung adenocarcinoma. The sample here was peripheral blood, taken before any cancer treatment. Here the CDR3 reads CAISESRTRAYEQYF. The CDR3 DNA reads as TGTGCCATCAGTGAGTCGAGAACTCGGGCCTACGAGCAGTACTTC.